The TCR beta chain described here comes from a study of blood T cell repertoires in COVID-19 (dated by TCRdb to 2018 to 2020). In the study overall: Samples from collaborators originated in the United States, Italy and Spain and spanned both the acute and convalescent phases of COVID-19. Sample metadata almost always included a de-identified subject ID, COVID-19 status, age in years and sex. The dataset comprised deeply sampled blood TCRbeta repertoires from subjects exposed to, actively infected with, or recovered from COVID-19. The material from the prospective study consisted of cDNA or gDNA derived from T cells, B-cell-depleted T cells, or PBMCs. HLA class I and class II types, where available, came from metadata supplied by the sample provider rather than from assay-based typing. Samples were obtained from the ongoing ImmuneRACE study (first 160 participants) and from about 1,300 subjects provided by 6 global collaborators. A freely available public database, intended as a resource for researchers studying the immune response to SARS-CoV-2, is where the repertoires were released. General conclusions and limits of the study: The quantity of clinical and demographic metadata differed by source and by participant and was supplied without curation.

Participants in the prospective study were aged about 18 to 100 years, lived in 20 to 30 United States geographic areas, and enrolled through a virtual design. In the prospective study, participants were assigned to cohorts based on the clinical history participants reported in a screening survey and a study questionnaire. Recovered participants in ImmuneRACE Cohort 3 were defined as having two consecutive negative NP/OP PCR tests, clearance from a healthcare professional, or resolution of symptoms. Each participant in the prospective study had whole blood, serum and a nasopharyngeal or oropharyngeal swab collected by mobile phlebotomists. Additional blood draws and questionnaires over a roughly two-month period could optionally be provided by prospective study participants. Before DNA extraction, prospective study blood samples were shipped either frozen or at room temperature. As concerns this clone: Its specific antigen is unknown. Per-nucleotide qualities are absent, and no much larger clonotype sits a single base away.

Via the germline V gene, CDR1 is MNHNS and CDR2 SASEGT. The V end gives up 2 bases and the J end 1 base, leaving 11 bases in the junction not matched to a gene. Including the terminal cysteine and phenylalanine, the CDR3 comprises 20 residues. The sequence is cut down to CDR3 DNA, 60 bases in frame from base 1. TCRbeta CDR3 regions were amplified from genomic DNA by means of the immunoSEQ Assay, a bias-controlled multiplex PCR. In the paper's pipeline: Nucleated cell counts per sample were estimated from amplification of reference gene primers within the assay. To quantify the absolute abundance of each unique TCRbeta CDR3 rearrangement, sequence reads were collapsed and filtered. For each sample, productive Simpson clonality was calculated as the square root of Simpson's diversity index over productive rearrangements. TCRdb re-hosts the immuneACCESS table, in-frame sequences only. Its copies lack some clones; in the studies checked, an unresolved V gene accounts for under half of them, and the cause for the rest is not known. Clone size and the V and J calls come from that table; the DNA yielded D and trimming. A total of some 150,000 clones appear in this sample, roughly 85% of them only once. The ten largest clones add up to about 4.1% of the sample.

The sequence was collected from a man aged 45-60 years who had recovered from COVID-19. Recombination linked TRBV6-1 to TRBJ2-1; the junction holds 13 bases that match TRBD2. Sample: PBMCs or T cells enriched from blood (not recorded which). The CDR3 reads CASSERGRTSGSSSYNEQFF. The DNA is as follows: TGTGCCAGCAGTGAACGGGGGCGGACTAGCGGGAGCTCGTCCTACAATGAGCAGTTCTTC.